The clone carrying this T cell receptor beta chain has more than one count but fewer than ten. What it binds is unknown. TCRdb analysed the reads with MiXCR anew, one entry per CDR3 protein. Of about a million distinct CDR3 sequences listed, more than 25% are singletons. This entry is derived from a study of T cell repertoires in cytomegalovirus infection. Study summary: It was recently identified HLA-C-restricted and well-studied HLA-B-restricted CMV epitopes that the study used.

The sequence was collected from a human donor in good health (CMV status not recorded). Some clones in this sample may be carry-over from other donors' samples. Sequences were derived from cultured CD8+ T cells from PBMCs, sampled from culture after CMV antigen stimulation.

The CDR3 bases are TGTGCCATCAGGACCGGGACAGGGGGCGAGCAGTACTTC. Residues: CAIRTGTGGEQYF. This sequence joins TRBV10-3 and TRBJ2-7, with TRBD1 identical over 11 bases. From germline, CDR1 is ENHRY and CDR2 SYGVKD. V was clipped by 6 bases and J by 6 bases; unmatched bases: 4. CDR3 size: 13 residues.